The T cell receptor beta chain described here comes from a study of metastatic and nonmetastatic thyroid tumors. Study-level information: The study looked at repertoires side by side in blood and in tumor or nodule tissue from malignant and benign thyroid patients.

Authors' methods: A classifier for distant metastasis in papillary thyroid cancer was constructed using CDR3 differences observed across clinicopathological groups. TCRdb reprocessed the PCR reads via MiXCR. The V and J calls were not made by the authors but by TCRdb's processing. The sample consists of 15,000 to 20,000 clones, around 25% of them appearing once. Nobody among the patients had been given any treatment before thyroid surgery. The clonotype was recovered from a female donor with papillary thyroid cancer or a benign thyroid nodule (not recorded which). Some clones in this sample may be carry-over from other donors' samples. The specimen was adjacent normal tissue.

Here the CDR3 reads CASHVGLWGENQPQHF. As DNA, the CDR3 is TGTGCCAGCCACGTGGGGCTCTGGGGGGAAAATCAGCCCCAGCATTTT. The chain uses TRBV28 and TRBJ1-5, with D possibly matching TRBD1 (5 bases). Germline V gives CDR1 MDHEN, CDR2 SYDVKM. The CDR3 extends over 16 amino acids. V lost 8 bases and J 4 bases, leaving 21 bases between the germline ends. The whole variable domain, remainder taken from reference TRBV28 and TRBJ1-5, is DVKVTQSSRYLVKRTGEKVFLECVQDMDHENMFWYRQDPGLGLRLIYFSYDVKMKEKGDIPEGYSVSREKKERFSLILESASTNQTSMYLCASHVGLWGENQPQHFGDGTRLSIL.